These 26 T cell receptor beta chains originate from one sample sequenced in a study of T cell responses to AZD1222 COVID-19 vaccine. Produced via immunoSEQ multiplex PCR; TCRdb's table is partial and in-frame only. The table includes some 90,000 clones, around nine tenths detected once. Sequencing was performed on peripheral blood, taken on day 0 of MenACWY control vaccination. The source is an adult in good health.

This chain's CDR3 is CASSSPGPDEKLFF. DNA of the CDR3: TGTGCCAGCAGTTCCCCCGGACCGGATGAAAAACTGTTTTTT. The J gene is TRBJ1-4, the V gene TRBV28; D not certain. V was pared by 4 bases and J by 6 bases, with 12 bases between. Germline CDR1 reads MDHEN; CDR2 reads SYDVKM. This CDR3 is 14 amino acids long.

This rearrangement joins TRBV28 to TRBJ1-5; perhaps TRBD1 as D (5 bases). Germline V gene sequence: CDR1 MDHEN, CDR2 SYDVKM. The CDR3 spans 12 residues. Trimming took off 11 bases at V and 0 bases at J, with 8 bases between the two ends. DNA of the CDR3: TGTGCCGGGGGAGTTAGCAATCAGCCCCAGCATTTT. As protein: CAGGVSNQPQHF.

For the CDR3, the DNA is TGTGCCAGCAGTGCCACCAGGACAGATACGCAGTATTTT. Translation gives CASSATRTDTQYF. The gene calls are TRBV27 and TRBJ2-3; D unresolved. The CDR3 contains 13 residues. Germline loops: CDR1 MNHEY, CDR2 SMNVEV (reference sequence). V was clipped by 5 bases and J by 3 bases, with 9 bases between them.

This sequence joins TRBV5-1 and TRBJ1-2; perhaps TRBD1 as D (6 bases). The CDR3 contains 14 residues. Between the trimmed V and J ends, which lost 2 bases and 8 bases, there was a span of 16 bases. Germline CDR1 reads SGHRS; CDR2 reads YFSETQ. This chain's CDR3 is CASSFQGTWEGYTF. The CDR3 DNA reads as TGCGCCAGCAGCTTCCAGGGGACATGGGAGGGCTACACCTTC.

In DNA, the CDR3 is TGTGCCAGCAGCCAACGATCGACCCAGAGGTCGGAGACCCAGTACTTC. Residues: CASSQRSTQRSETQYF. This chain uses TRBV14 with TRBJ2-5; D not certain. The germline V and J ends were trimmed by 2 bases and 5 bases, with 18 bases remaining between them. The CDR3 loop spans 16 amino acids. Germline V gene data show CDR1 as SGHDN and CDR2 as FVKESK.

The chain couples TRBV7-9 to TRBJ1-4; D is perhaps TRBD1 (5 bases). Trimming shortened V by 6 bases and J by 0 bases, and 17 bases separated the two germline ends. Germline assignment: CDR1 SEHNR and CDR2 FQNEAQ (reference sequence). This CDR3 spans 17 amino acids. Written as DNA, the CDR3 is TGTGCCAGCAGGGGGGGGACCCCCCATGCAACTAATGAAAAACTGTTTTTT. Amino acid sequence: CASRGGTPHATNEKLFF.

This clone was observed a single time. The genes are TRBV12-3 or TRBV12-4 and TRBJ1-1; no definite D call. Trimming pared 2 bases from V and 8 bases from J, leaving 12 bases between. The CDR3 consists of 13 residues. CDR3 in DNA: TGTGCCAGCAGTTTACAGCAACTTTACGAAGCTTTCTTT. This gives the protein CASSLQQLYEAFF.

This rearrangement joins TRBV3-1 (or the pseudogene TRBV3-2) to TRBJ2-5, with D tentatively TRBD1 or TRBD2 (5 bases each). Germline lookup yields CDR1 LGHDT and CDR2 YNNKEL (reference sequence). The CDR3 contains 16 residues. V was trimmed by 1 base and J by 1 base, leaving 13 bases between them. The CDR3 is CASSQGSTGGQETQYF. CDR3 DNA sequence: TGTGCCAGCAGCCAAGGATCCACAGGAGGCCAAGAGACCCAGTACTTC.

CDR3 DNA sequence: TGTGCCATCGTGAACGAGCAAGAGACCCAGTACTTC. This gives the protein CAIVNEQETQYF. The chain recombines TRBV6-5 with TRBJ2-5, with D uncertain. This CDR3 is 12 amino acids long. Germline V CDR1 and CDR2: MNHEY, SVGAGI. Trimming stripped 10 bases from V and 2 bases from J, with 11 bases between.

CDR3 loop: CASSFLGDTQYF. In DNA form, the CDR3 reads TGTGCCAGCAGTTTTTTGGGGGATACGCAGTATTTT. The chain employs TRBV12-3 or TRBV12-4 and TRBJ2-3; no firm D call. The ends were cut back, 3 bases at V and 6 bases at J, with 7 bases in the middle. CDR3 length: 12 amino acids.

The chain links TRBV10-3 to TRBJ1-4, with TRBD1 identical over 7 bases. CDR3 length equals 14 residues. Trimming removed 6 bases from V and 8 bases from J; junction bases left unmatched: 9. Germline V CDR1 and CDR2: ENHRY, SYGVKD. DNA for the CDR3: TGTGCCATCAGCCCCGGGACAGAGGGGGAAAAACTGTTTTTT. This codes for CAISPGTEGEKLFF.

The genes are TRBV19 and TRBJ1-1; maybe TRBD1 (5 bases). Germline lookup yields CDR1 LNHDA and CDR2 SQIVND (reference sequence). CDR3 length: 15 amino acids. The V end was cut by 3 bases, the J end by 0 bases, with 11 bases between. The CDR3 DNA follows: TGTGCCAGTAGTATCCGTCGGGGGATGAACACTGAAGCTTTCTTT. It translates to CASSIRRGMNTEAFF. Together with reference TRBV19 and TRBJ1-1, the CDR3 gives the full variable domain: DGGITQSPKYLFRKEGQNVTLSCEQNLNHDAMYWYRQDPGQGLRLIYYSQIVNDFQKGDIAEGYSVSREKKESFPLTVTSAQKNPTAFYLCASSIRRGMNTEAFFGQGTRLTVV.

The genes are TRBV7-9 and TRBJ2-7; D is possibly TRBD1 or TRBD2 (5 bases each). Trimming removed 5 bases at V and 11 bases at J, with 19 bases between. The V gene's germline CDR1 is SEHNR and CDR2 FQNEAQ (reference sequence). The CDR3 is 13 amino acids. The CDR3 is CASSVPGRPAKYF. CDR3 in DNA: TGTGCCAGCAGCGTACCGGGACGCCCGGCTAAGTACTTC.

The chain has TRBV2 and TRBJ1-4; the match to TRBD1 covers 8 bases. The germline V gene has CDR1 SNHLY and CDR2 FYNNEI. V gave up 5 bases and J gave up 6 bases; unmatched junction bases: 5. This CDR3 contains 14 residues. The CDR3 is CASSRQGRDEKLFF. The CDR3 DNA reads TGTGCCAGCAGTAGACAGGGGAGGGATGAAAAACTGTTTTTT.

V gene TRBV3-1 (or the pseudogene TRBV3-2) combines with J gene TRBJ1-3; a possible D gene is TRBD1 (5 bases). Germline V lookup: CDR1 LGHDT, CDR2 YNNKEL (reference sequence). V was shortened by 4 bases and J by 0 bases, with 16 bases between the two germline ends. There are 17 residues in the CDR3. As DNA, the CDR3 is TGTGCCAGCAGCCGGCAGGGCTGGACGAGCTCTGGAAACACCATATATTTT. As protein: CASSRQGWTSSGNTIYF.

CDR3 nucleotide sequence: TGTGCCAGCAGTTCTACAGGGGACGAGCAGTACTTC. It translates to CASSSTGDEQYF. V gene TRBV6-5 combines with J gene TRBJ2-7; 7 nucleotides agree with TRBD1. J gave up 5 bases and V 4 bases, and 2 bases lay outside the gene matches. This CDR3 contains 12 residues. Germline V gives CDR1 MNHEY, CDR2 SVGAGI.

The chain links TRBV6-1 to TRBJ1-1; tentative D call: TRBD1 (6 bases). CDR3 length equals 15 residues. Germline loops: CDR1 MNHNS, CDR2 SASEGT. V lost 2 bases, J lost 4 bases, and 14 bases lay in between. CDR3 amino acids: CASSERQGGGTEAFF. The CDR3 DNA sequence: TGTGCCAGCAGTGAAAGGCAGGGAGGGGGCACTGAAGCTTTCTTT.

This chain links TRBV6-2 or TRBV6-3 with TRBJ1-1, with TRBD1 identical over 7 bases. The V and J ends lost 6 bases and 5 bases, in that order; junction bases with no gene match: 18. The CDR3 spans 17 residues. Germline lookup yields CDR1 MNHEY and CDR2 SVGEGT. The CDR3, as DNA: TGTGCCAGCAGCCTCCCCGGTGTTATTTCAGGGGGGACTGAAGCTTTCTTT. This codes for CASSLPGVISGGTEAFF.

The V gene is TRBV28, the J gene TRBJ1-2; the D gene is possibly TRBD1 (5 bases). V gave up 3 bases and J gave up 6 bases, with 14 bases separating them. Germline CDR1 MDHEN, CDR2 SYDVKM. The CDR3 covers 14 residues. The CDR3 sequence is CASSFQAGFNGYTF. The CDR3 DNA follows: TGTGCCAGCAGTTTTCAAGCAGGGTTCAATGGCTACACCTTC.

The chain is built from TRBV7-9 and TRBJ2-3, with D maybe TRBD1 (5 bases). Germline loops: CDR1 SEHNR, CDR2 FQNEAQ (reference sequence). Trimming removed 7 bases at V and 6 bases at J, with 17 bases between. CDR3 length: 14 amino acids. Here the CDR3 reads CASTSGGARDTQYF. The CDR3 region has the DNA TGTGCCAGCACCTCCGGTGGGGCGCGGGATACGCAGTATTTT.

The rearrangement joins TRBV28 to TRBJ1-5; TRBD1 agrees at 7 bases. The CDR3 runs to 15 residues. CDR1 and CDR2 from the germline V gene are MDHEN and SYDVKM. V shed 4 bases, J shed 9 bases, and the junction held 12 bases outside the gene matches. The DNA for the CDR3 is TGTGCCAGCAGTTCCCCCAGACAGGGATTGCGGCCCCAGCATTTT. Amino acids: CASSSPRQGLRPQHF.

The V gene is TRBV10-3, the J gene TRBJ2-7; maybe TRBD1 (6 bases). Trimming took 7 bases from V and 1 from J, leaving 17 bases between them. The CDR3 spans 15 residues. Germline V CDR1 and CDR2: ENHRY, SYGVKD. The CDR3 reads CAINEKGVLSYEQYF. CDR3 sequence (DNA): TGTGCCATCAACGAAAAGGGGGTCCTATCCTACGAGCAGTACTTC.

The chain couples TRBV7-8 to TRBJ2-7, with TRBD1 as a possible D gene (6 bases). The CDR3 length is 15 residues. Germline values: CDR1 SGHVS, CDR2 FQNEAQ. Between the trimmed V and J ends, which lost 3 bases and 0 bases, there was a span of 12 bases. CDR3 nucleotide sequence: TGTGCCAGCAGCTTCGGACAGACAAGCTCCTACGAGCAGTACTTC. Translating it yields CASSFGQTSSYEQYF.

The chain carries TRBV28 and TRBJ1-2; D ambiguous. The CDR3 runs to 17 residues. Per the germline V gene, CDR1 is MDHEN and CDR2 is SYDVKM. V gave up 7 bases and J gave up 2 bases, with 23 bases separating them. In nucleotides, the CDR3 is TGTGCCAGCAACTCCCCCAGGTCCCCCTCCCCAAACTATGGCTACACCTTC. It yields the protein CASNSPRSPSPNYGYTF.

The rearrangement joins TRBV12-3 or TRBV12-4 to TRBJ1-2; D is possibly TRBD1 (6 bases). CDR3 length equals 12 residues. Trimming cost V 5 bases and J 8 bases, with 12 bases left between them. CDR3 coding DNA: TGTGCCAGCAGTGCAACAGGGTACGGCTACACCTTC. Protein sequence: CASSATGYGYTF.

In DNA, the CDR3 is TGTGCCAGCAGGTACAGGGGTAGGTTTAATGGCTACACCTTC. Its protein is CASRYRGRFNGYTF. The chain is built from TRBV6-5 and TRBJ1-2, with 7 bases that match TRBD1. Germline assignment: CDR1 MNHEY and CDR2 SVGAGI. There are 14 residues in the CDR3. V dropped 6 bases and J dropped 6; count of bases not matched to a gene: 10.